Each of the 25 T cell receptor beta chains below was sequenced from the same sample in a study of cytomegalovirus exposure and HLA in healthy donors. The PCR made use of 60 Vbeta and 13 Jbeta primers. The method was immunoSEQ multiplex PCR; TCRdb's version includes in-frame clones alone and lacks a portion of them. This sample carries some 110,000 clones, about 64% of them seen once, and the ten largest clones take 2.8%. The material sequenced was PBMCs. Receptors originate from a female donor in good health and CMV-seronegative.

This clone occurred a few times. The V and J genes are TRBV27 and TRBJ2-1, with D possibly TRBD2 on 6 matching bases. V dropped 5 bases and J dropped 0 bases, with 23 bases sitting between them. CDR1 MNHEY and CDR2 SMNVEV come from the germline V gene (reference sequence). The CDR3 sequence is 19 residues long. CDR3 in DNA: TGTGCCAGCAGTCCCCCTCTCTCTGTCAGGAGGGCCTCCTACAATGAGCAGTTCTTC. Translation gives CASSPPLSVRRASYNEQFF.

The chain couples TRBV5-8 to TRBJ2-7; 7 bases fit TRBD1. The CDR3 is 14 residues long. Germline CDR1 SGHTS, CDR2 YDEGEE. Trimming took 2 bases from V and 4 from J; bases not matched to a gene: 6. The CDR3 reads CASSFRQGGYEQYF. The CDR3 nucleotides read TGTGCCAGCAGCTTCAGACAGGGTGGATACGAGCAGTACTTC.

V is TRBV6-6 and J is TRBJ1-1; TRBD1 might be the D (5 bases). The CDR3 contains 15 residues. Germline CDR1 MNHNY, CDR2 SVGAGI (reference sequence). The ends were cut back, 6 bases at V and 1 base at J, with 15 bases in the middle. CDR3 coding DNA: TGTGCCAGCAGCCATAGGGGCAGGGCGAACACTGAAGCTTTCTTT. This translates into CASSHRGRANTEAFF.

Concerning this clone itself: Relative to the germline gene, one junction end is altered; a read error may explain this. This same CDR3 is encoded by further DNA sequences in the sample. This chain connects TRBV27 to TRBJ1-2, with D perhaps matching TRBD1 (5 bases). The CDR3 totals 13 residues. The germline V gene has CDR1 MNHEY and CDR2 SMNVEV (reference sequence). CDR3 sequence: CASQRRGWNGYTF. The CDR3 DNA reads TGCGCCAGCCAACGGCGGGGGTGGAATGGCTACACCTTC.

This sequence joins TRBV19 and TRBJ2-5; D possibly corresponds to TRBD1 (7 bases). The CDR3 extends over 13 amino acids. V was clipped by 5 bases and J by 5 bases, with 12 bases between them. Germline-derived CDR1 and CDR2 are LNHDA and SQIVND (reference sequence). CDR3 nucleotides: TGTGCCAGTAGTCTACAGGGGAGGGAGACCCAGTACTTC. Translating it yields CASSLQGRETQYF.

The chain's CDR3 is CATTSDRGKEETQYF. The CDR3 DNA reads as TGTGCCACCACCTCGGACAGGGGAAAGGAAGAGACCCAGTACTTC. The chain carries TRBV15 and TRBJ2-5; 9 bases agree with TRBD1. CDR1 is LNHNV, CDR2 YYDKDF, per germline (reference sequence). With 7 bases clipped from V and 3 bases from J, the junction kept 9 bases outside the gene matches. The CDR3 length is 15 residues. The full variable domain, with the rest looked up from reference TRBV15 and TRBJ2-5, is DAMVIQNPRYQVTQFGKPVTLSCSQTLNHNVMYWYQQKSSQAPKLLFHYYDKDFNNEADTPDNFQSRRPNTSFCFLDIRSPGLGDTAMYLCATTSDRGKEETQYFGPGTRLLVL.

This clone was recorded only once. The chain links TRBV6-6 to TRBJ2-4; 7 bases fit TRBD1. V dropped 5 bases and J dropped 6; count of bases not matched to a gene: 10. Germline values: CDR1 MNHNY, CDR2 SVGAGI (reference sequence). This CDR3 has 15 residues. The CDR3 loop reads CASSKIGQARNIQYF. DNA for the CDR3: TGTGCCAGCAGTAAGATTGGACAGGCAAGAAACATTCAGTACTTC.

The V call is TRBV7-2, the J call TRBJ2-2; D perhaps matches TRBD2 (5 bases). V was pared by 1 base and J by 7 bases, with 10 bases between. CDR1 is SGHTA and CDR2 is FQGNSA in the germline V gene. The CDR3 runs 14 residues. This CDR3 reads CASSLVERDGELFF. In DNA, the CDR3 is TGTGCCAGCAGCTTAGTGGAACGGGACGGGGAGCTGTTTTTT.

The chain joins TRBV9 to TRBJ2-1, with 16 nucleotides matching TRBD2. Germline V gene lookup returns CDR1 SGDLS and CDR2 YYNGEE. CDR3 length equals 19 residues. V dropped 4 bases and J dropped 1; count of bases not matched to a gene: 8. CDR3 residues: CASSPTGLAGGPSYNEQFF. The CDR3 DNA reads as TGTGCCAGCAGCCCTACGGGACTAGCGGGAGGGCCTTCCTACAATGAGCAGTTCTTC.

This chain links TRBV7-7 with TRBJ1-3; D uncertain. The CDR3 covers 15 residues. Germline V gene sequence: CDR1 SSHAT, CDR2 FNYEAQ (reference sequence). V lost 5 bases, J lost 2 bases, and 13 bases lay in between. In DNA form, the CDR3 reads TGTGCCAGCAGCCGCGGGGTAGGAGCTGGAAACACCATATATTTT. Amino acid sequence: CASSRGVGAGNTIYF.

The chain has TRBV5-5 and TRBJ1-1; 7 nucleotides match TRBD1. CDR3 length: 13 residues. The V gene's germline CDR1 is SGHKS and CDR2 YYEKEE (reference sequence). V lost 5 bases and J lost 4; bases outside the gene matches: 5. In DNA, the CDR3 is TGTGCCAGCAGTCTGGACAGGTTCACTGAAGCTTTCTTT. Translating gives CASSLDRFTEAFF.

Of note for this clone: This CDR3 is also generated by other DNA sequences in the sample. CDR3: CASSRGQDGNTIYF. The CDR3 DNA reads as TGCGCCAGCAGTAGGGGACAGGATGGAAACACCATATATTTT. The rearrangement uses TRBV10-2 and TRBJ1-3; 8 bases line up with TRBD1. With 5 bases clipped from V and 3 bases from J, the junction kept 3 bases outside the gene matches. CDR3 length: 14 amino acids. Germline V gene lookup returns CDR1 WSHSY and CDR2 SAAADI.

This sequence joins TRBV11-2 and TRBJ2-2; D is ambiguous. Germline-derived CDR1 and CDR2 are SGHAT and FQNNGV. Trimming stripped 1 base from V and 7 bases from J, with 7 bases between. The CDR3 extends over 13 amino acids. The CDR3 DNA sequence: TGTGCCAGCAGCTTAGTTCTCGTCGGGGAGCTGTTTTTT. Protein product: CASSLVLVGELFF.

The chain employs TRBV11-3 and TRBJ2-3; D is unresolved. Trimming removed 1 base from V and 2 bases from J, with 4 bases in between. Germline V gene sequence: CDR1 SGHNT, CDR2 YENEEA. This CDR3 has 13 amino acids. CDR3 nucleotide sequence: TGTGCCAGCAGCTTAGTAGACACAGATACGCAGTATTTT. This sequence encodes CASSLVDTDTQYF.

This clone was detected only a few times. The chain uses TRBV6-4 and TRBJ2-3; maybe TRBD2 (5 bases). The ends were cut back, 4 bases at V and 1 base at J, with 12 bases in the middle. Germline CDR1 MRHNA, CDR2 SNTAGT. The CDR3 loop spans 15 amino acids. The CDR3 loop is CASSAQLGGTDTQYF. The CDR3 DNA reads as TGTGCCAGCAGTGCCCAACTAGGAGGCACAGATACGCAGTATTTT.

The rearrangement links TRBV4-1 to TRBJ2-7, with 10 positions matching TRBD2. CDR1 MGHRA and CDR2 YSYEKL come from the germline V gene. V lost 4 bases and J lost 4; bases outside the gene matches: 13. This CDR3 has 17 amino acids. DNA for the CDR3: TGCGCCAGCAGCCTAGGGTCCCTAGCGGGAGTAGGGTACGAGCAGTACTTC. Translating it yields CASSLGSLAGVGYEQYF.

The rearrangement uses TRBV27 and TRBJ2-3, with unresolved D. Germline values: CDR1 MNHEY, CDR2 SMNVEV (reference sequence). V was shortened by 8 bases and J by 4 bases, with 10 bases between the two germline ends. This CDR3 has 12 amino acids. This CDR3 is CASGLGPDTQYF. CDR3 coding DNA: TGTGCCAGCGGATTGGGCCCAGATACGCAGTATTTT.

V and J are TRBV5-5 and TRBJ1-5; unclear D gene. Trimming shortened V by 0 bases and J by 0 bases, and 10 bases separated the two germline ends. The CDR3 loop spans 16 amino acids. Germline assignment: CDR1 SGHKS and CDR2 YYEKEE (reference sequence). CDR3 DNA: TGTGCCAGCAGCTTGGTACAGACGTATAGCAATCAGCCCCAGCATTTT. It codes for CASSLVQTYSNQPQHF.

This clone was detected only a few times. The chain employs TRBV10-3 and TRBJ1-1; D ambiguous. CDR3 length: 15 amino acids. The germline V gene has CDR1 ENHRY and CDR2 SYGVKD. With 1 base removed from V and 4 bases from J, the gap between germline ends came to 13 bases. The CDR3 coding sequence is TGTGCCATCAGTGAGTGGGCTGGAGGAAGCACTGAAGCTTTCTTT. Residues: CAISEWAGGSTEAFF.

The J gene is TRBJ1-3, the V gene TRBV9; a weak D match, TRBD1 (5 bases). The germline gives CDR1 SGDLS, CDR2 YYNGEE. Trimming shortened V by 2 bases and J by 2 bases, and 8 bases separated the two germline ends. The CDR3 extends over 14 amino acids. The CDR3 bases are TGTGCCAGCAGCGTCGGGACTCCTGGAAACACCATATATTTT. Residues: CASSVGTPGNTIYF.

The chain recombines TRBV11-3 with TRBJ2-1, with 11 bases lining up with TRBD2. Germline V gene sequence: CDR1 SGHNT, CDR2 YENEEA. V lost 6 bases, J lost 5 bases, and 6 bases stayed unmatched. This CDR3 is 15 amino acids long. CDR3 in DNA: TGTGCCAGCAGTAAGACGGGACTAGCGGACAATGAGCAGTTCTTC. Protein product: CASSKTGLADNEQFF.

The chain is built from TRBV7-9 and TRBJ2-3; 10 positions match TRBD2. Germline V gene sequence: CDR1 SEHNR, CDR2 FQNEAQ (reference sequence). The V and J ends lost 1 base and 3 bases, in that order; junction bases with no gene match: 4. The CDR3 has 16 residues. For the CDR3, the DNA is TGTGCCAGCAGCTTAGTTGGGACTAGCGATACAGATACGCAGTATTTT. Translating it yields CASSLVGTSDTDTQYF.

This clone was counted a few times. The rearrangement joins TRBV5-5 to TRBJ1-3; 9 bases are shared with TRBD1. There are 19 residues in the CDR3. After removal of 4 bases from V and 1 base from J, the junction contained 15 bases not matched to a gene. The germline gives CDR1 SGHKS, CDR2 YYEKEE (reference sequence). The CDR3 region is CASSRVFRDRVVSGNTIYF. The CDR3 DNA follows: TGTGCCAGCAGCCGGGTGTTCCGGGACAGGGTGGTGTCTGGAAACACCATATATTTT. The full variable domain, rest sourced from reference TRBV5-5 and TRBJ1-3, is DAGVTQSPTHLIKTRGQQVTLRCSPISGHKSVSWYQQVLGQGPQFIFQYYEKEERGRGNFPDRFSARQFPNYSSELNVNALLLGDSALYLCASSRVFRDRVVSGNTIYFGEGSWLTVV.

The CDR3: CASSQRLGGETQYF. The CDR3 nucleotides are TGTGCCAGCAGTCAACGCCTGGGGGGAGAGACCCAGTACTTC. The rearrangement uses TRBV6-5 and TRBJ2-5; perhaps TRBD2 as D (6 bases). The V end was cut by 5 bases, the J end by 4 bases, with 14 bases between. In germline, CDR1 is MNHEY, CDR2 SVGAGI. The length of the CDR3 is 14 residues.

Only a few counts were recorded for this clone. The V gene is TRBV5-6, the J gene TRBJ1-5, with 7 nucleotides matching TRBD1. Trimming at V came to 1 base and at J to 7 bases, leaving 8 bases not matched to a gene. The CDR3 has 15 amino acids. Germline V gene lookup returns CDR1 SGHDT and CDR2 YYEEEE. CDR3 in DNA: TGTGCCAGCAGCTTGAACAGGGGTTTCGGCCAGCCCCAGCATTTT. It yields the protein CASSLNRGFGQPQHF.